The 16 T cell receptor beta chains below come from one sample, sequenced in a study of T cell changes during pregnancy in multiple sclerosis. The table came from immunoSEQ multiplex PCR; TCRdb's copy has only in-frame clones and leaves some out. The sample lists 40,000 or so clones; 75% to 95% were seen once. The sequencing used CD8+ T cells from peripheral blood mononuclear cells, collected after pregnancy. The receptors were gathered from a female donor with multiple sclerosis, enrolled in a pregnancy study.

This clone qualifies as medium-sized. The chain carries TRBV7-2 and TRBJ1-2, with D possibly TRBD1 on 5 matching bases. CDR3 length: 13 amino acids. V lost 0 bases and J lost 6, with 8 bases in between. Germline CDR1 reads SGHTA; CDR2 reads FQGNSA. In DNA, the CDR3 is TGTGCCAGCAGCTTAGCGTGGGGGGATGGCTACACCTTC. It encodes CASSLAWGDGYTF.

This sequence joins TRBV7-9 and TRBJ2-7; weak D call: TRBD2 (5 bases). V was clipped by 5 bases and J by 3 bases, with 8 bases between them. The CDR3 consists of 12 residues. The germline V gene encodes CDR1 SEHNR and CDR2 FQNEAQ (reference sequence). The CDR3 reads CASSGGFYEQYF. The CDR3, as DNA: TGTGCCAGCAGCGGAGGTTTCTACGAGCAGTACTTC.

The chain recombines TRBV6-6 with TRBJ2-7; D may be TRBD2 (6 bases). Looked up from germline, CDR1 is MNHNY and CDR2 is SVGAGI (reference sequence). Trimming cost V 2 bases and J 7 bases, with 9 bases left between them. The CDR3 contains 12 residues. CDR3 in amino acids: CASSYGRGEQYF. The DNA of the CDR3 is TGTGCCAGCAGTTACGGACGGGGGGAGCAGTACTTC.

The CDR3 loop is CASSLGSGGGGQFF. The CDR3 DNA follows: TGTGCCAGCAGCTTAGGGAGCGGGGGGGGAGGGCAGTTCTTC. The genes are TRBV13 and TRBJ2-1, with 10 bases matching TRBD2. V lost 0 bases and J lost 12; bases outside the gene matches: 5. This CDR3 comprises 14 residues. In germline, CDR1 is PRHDT, CDR2 FYEKMQ (reference sequence).

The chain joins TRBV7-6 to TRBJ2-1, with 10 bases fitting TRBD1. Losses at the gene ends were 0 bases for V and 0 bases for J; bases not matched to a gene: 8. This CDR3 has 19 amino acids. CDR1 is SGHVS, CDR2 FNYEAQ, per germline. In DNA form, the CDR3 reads TGTGCCAGCAGCTTAGCAGTGACAGGGGGCTTTAGCTCCTACAATGAGCAGTTCTTC. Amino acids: CASSLAVTGGFSSYNEQFF. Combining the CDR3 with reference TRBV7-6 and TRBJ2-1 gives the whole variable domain GAGVSQSPRYKVTKRGQDVALRCDPISGHVSLYWYRQALGQGPEFLTYFNYEAQQDKSGLPNDRFSAERPEGSISTLTIQRTEQRDSAMYRCASSLAVTGGFSSYNEQFFGPGTRLTVL.

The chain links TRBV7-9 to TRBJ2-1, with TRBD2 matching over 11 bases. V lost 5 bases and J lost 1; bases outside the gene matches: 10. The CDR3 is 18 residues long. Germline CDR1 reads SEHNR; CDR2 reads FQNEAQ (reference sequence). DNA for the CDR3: TGTGCCAGCAGCCTTTTGTCGACTAGCGGGGCATCCTACAATGAGCAGTTCTTC. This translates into CASSLLSTSGASYNEQFF.

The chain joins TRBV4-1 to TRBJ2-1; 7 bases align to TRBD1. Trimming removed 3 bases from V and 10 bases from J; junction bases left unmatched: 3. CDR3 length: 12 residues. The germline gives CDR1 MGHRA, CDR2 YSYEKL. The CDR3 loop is CASSHVDREQFF. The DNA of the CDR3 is TGCGCCAGCAGCCACGTGGACAGGGAGCAGTTCTTC.

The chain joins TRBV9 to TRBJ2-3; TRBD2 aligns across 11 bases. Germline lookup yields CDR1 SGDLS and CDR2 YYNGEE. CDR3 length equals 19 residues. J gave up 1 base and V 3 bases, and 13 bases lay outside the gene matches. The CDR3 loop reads CASSGAVAGGGWGTDTQYF. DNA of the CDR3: TGTGCCAGCAGCGGAGCCGTAGCGGGAGGGGGATGGGGCACAGATACGCAGTATTTT.

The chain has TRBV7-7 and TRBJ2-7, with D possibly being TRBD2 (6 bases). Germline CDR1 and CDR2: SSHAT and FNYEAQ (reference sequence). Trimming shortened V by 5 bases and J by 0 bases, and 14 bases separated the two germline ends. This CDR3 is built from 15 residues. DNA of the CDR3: TGTGCCAGCAGCCGGGCCGGGACTGGCTCCTACGAGCAGTACTTC. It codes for CASSRAGTGSYEQYF. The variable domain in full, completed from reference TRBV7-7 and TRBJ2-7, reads GAGVSQSPRYKVTKRGQDVTLRCDPISSHATLYWYQQALGQGPEFLTYFNYEAQPDKSGLPSDRFSAERPEGSISTLTIQRTEQRDSAMYRCASSRAGTGSYEQYFGPGTRLTVT.

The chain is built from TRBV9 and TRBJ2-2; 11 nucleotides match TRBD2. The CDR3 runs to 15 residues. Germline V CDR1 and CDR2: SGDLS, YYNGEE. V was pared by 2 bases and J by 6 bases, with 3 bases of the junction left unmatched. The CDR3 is CASSVSGGVSGELFF. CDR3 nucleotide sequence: TGTGCCAGCAGCGTTAGCGGGGGGGTATCCGGGGAGCTGTTTTTT.

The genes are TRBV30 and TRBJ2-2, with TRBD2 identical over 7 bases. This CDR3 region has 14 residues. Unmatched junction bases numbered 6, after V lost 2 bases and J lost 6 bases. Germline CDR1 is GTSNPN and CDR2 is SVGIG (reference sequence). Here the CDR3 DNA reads TGTGCCTGGAGTACCCCCGCGGGGGCCGGGGAGCTGTTTTTT. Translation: CAWSTPAGAGELFF.

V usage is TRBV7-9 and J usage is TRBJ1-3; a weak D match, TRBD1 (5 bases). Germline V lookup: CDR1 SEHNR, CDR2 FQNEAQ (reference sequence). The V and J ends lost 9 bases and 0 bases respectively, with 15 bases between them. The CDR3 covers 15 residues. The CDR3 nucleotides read TGTGCCAGTAAACGGCAGGGCAACTCTGGAAACACCATATATTTT. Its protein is CASKRQGNSGNTIYF.

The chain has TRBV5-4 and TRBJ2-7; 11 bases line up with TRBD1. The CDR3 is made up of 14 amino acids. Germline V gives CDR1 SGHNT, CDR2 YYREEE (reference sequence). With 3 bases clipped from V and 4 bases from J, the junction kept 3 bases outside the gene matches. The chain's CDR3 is CASSWGTGGYEQYF. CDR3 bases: TGTGCCAGCAGCTGGGGGACAGGGGGATACGAGCAGTACTTC.

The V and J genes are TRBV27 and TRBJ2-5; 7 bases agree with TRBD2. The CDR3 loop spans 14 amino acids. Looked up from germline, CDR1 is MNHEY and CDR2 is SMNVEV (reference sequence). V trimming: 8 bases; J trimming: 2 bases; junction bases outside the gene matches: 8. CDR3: CASGRSAGQETQYF. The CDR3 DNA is TGTGCCAGCGGACGATCAGCGGGACAAGAGACCCAGTACTTC.

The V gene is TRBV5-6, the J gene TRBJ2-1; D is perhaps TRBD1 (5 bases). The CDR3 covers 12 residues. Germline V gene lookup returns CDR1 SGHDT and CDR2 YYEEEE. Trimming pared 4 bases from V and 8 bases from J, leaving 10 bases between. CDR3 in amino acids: CASSPQGDEQFF. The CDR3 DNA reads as TGTGCCAGCAGCCCCCAGGGCGATGAGCAGTTCTTC. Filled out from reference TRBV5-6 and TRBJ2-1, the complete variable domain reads DAGVTQSPTHLIKTRGQQVTLRCSPKSGHDTVSWYQQALGQGPQFIFQYYEEEERQRGNFPDRFSGHQFPNYSSELNVNALLLGDSALYLCASSPQGDEQFFGPGTRLTVL.

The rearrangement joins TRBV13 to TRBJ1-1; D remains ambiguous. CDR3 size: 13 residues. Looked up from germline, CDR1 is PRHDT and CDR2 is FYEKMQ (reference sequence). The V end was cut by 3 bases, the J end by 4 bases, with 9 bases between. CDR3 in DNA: TGTGCCAGCAGCTTCGGGTCGAGCACTGAAGCTTTCTTT. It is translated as CASSFGSSTEAFF.